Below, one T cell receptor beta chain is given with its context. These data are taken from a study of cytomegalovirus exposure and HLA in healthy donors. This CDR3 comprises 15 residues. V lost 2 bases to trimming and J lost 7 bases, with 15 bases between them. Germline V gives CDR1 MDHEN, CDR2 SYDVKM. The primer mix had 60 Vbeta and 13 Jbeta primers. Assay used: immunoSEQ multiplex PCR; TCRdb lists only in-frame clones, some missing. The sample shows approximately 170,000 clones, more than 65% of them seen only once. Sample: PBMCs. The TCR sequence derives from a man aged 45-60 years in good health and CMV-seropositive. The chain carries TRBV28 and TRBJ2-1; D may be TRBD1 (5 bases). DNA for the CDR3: TGTGCCAGCAGTTTAGAAACAGGTTACCAAAATGAGCAGTTCTTC. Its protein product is CASSLETGYQNEQFF.